This is a list of T cell receptor beta chains from one sample in a study of blood T cell repertoires in COVID-19. Clones were sequenced by immunoSEQ multiplex PCR, and TCRdb holds only the in-frame ones, with some missing. The repertoire holds more than 300,000 clones, with around 87% as singletons. The sequenced sample consisted of peripheral blood. All receptors come from a woman aged 25 to 39 with COVID-19, enrolled during active disease. CDR3s include the opening cysteine and the closing phenylalanine or tryptophan. A D gene is named only where the DNA matches it firmly. Rows may omit the clone size; those that give it use once, few, many or a size class.

clone_size d_call j_call v_call cdr3_aa cdr3_nt
once . TRBJ2-5 TRBV5-4 CASSLEGVGGRKTQYF TGTGCCAGCAGCTTGGAGGGAGTCGGTGGGAGGAAGACCCAGTACTTC
. TRBD1 TRBJ1-3 TRBV29-1 CSAGTAGNTIYF TGCAGCGCGGGGACAGCTGGAAACACCATATATTTT
. . TRBJ1-1 TRBV7-9 CASSLGVGGNTEAFF TGTGCCAGCAGCTTGGGGGTAGGGGGTAACACTGAAGCTTTCTTT
. . TRBJ1-2 TRBV5-5 CASSLAGQGHGGYTF TGTGCCAGCAGCTTGGCAGGGCAGGGCCACGGTGGCTACACCTTC
. . TRBJ1-5 TRBV2 CASSETRNRQPQHF TGTGCCAGCAGTGAGACAAGGAACCGTCAGCCCCAGCATTTT
. . TRBJ2-3 TRBV7-2 CASRGRVNTDTQYF TGTGCCAGCAGAGGGCGGGTCAACACAGATACGCAGTATTTT
. TRBD1 TRBJ2-3 TRBV19 CASRDRGRTDTQYF TGTGCCAGTAGGGACAGGGGGCGCACAGATACGCAGTATTTT
. . TRBJ1-2 TRBV9 CASSVQGGTYGYTF TGTGCCAGCAGCGTTCAGGGAGGGACGTATGGCTACACCTTC
. TRBD2 TRBJ2-1 TRBV9 CASSVARLADEQFF TGTGCCAGCAGCGTGGCTAGACTAGCCGATGAGCAGTTCTTC
. TRBD1 TRBJ2-1 TRBV19 CASSIVQGGSNEQFF TGTGCCAGTAGTATTGTACAGGGGGGTAGCAATGAGCAGTTCTTC
. TRBD1 TRBJ2-5 TRBV12-3/TRBV12-4 CASSPYRGETQYF TGTGCCAGCAGTCCCTACAGGGGGGAGACCCAGTACTTC
. . TRBJ2-1 TRBV28 CASSRRVSSYNEQFF TGTGCCAGCAGCCGCCGGGTTAGCTCCTACAATGAGCAGTTCTTC